This T cell receptor (beta chain) was recorded in a study of blood T cell repertoires in COVID-19. This CDR3 comprises 15 residues. Germline-derived CDR1 and CDR2 are MNHNS and SASEGT. Trimming removed 1 base from V and 4 bases from J; junction bases left unmatched: 4. This clone was seen more than once but under ten times. Per the original data handling: Quantification of nucleated cells was approximated via reference gene primer amplification. The method was immunoSEQ multiplex PCR; TCRdb's version includes in-frame clones alone and lacks a portion of them. V and J calls and clone size are given by that table; D and trimming were obtained from the DNA. The sample contains around 190,000 clones, 80% to 90% of which appear only once.

The source material was peripheral blood. The chain has TRBV6-1 and TRBJ2-7, with 10 bases aligning to TRBD1. The receptor's source is a man aged 18 to 29 who had recovered from COVID-19. The CDR3 DNA reads TGTGCCAGCAGTGAAGTGGGACAGGGGCCTTACGAGCAGTACTTC. Translation gives CASSEVGQGPYEQYF.